This T cell receptor (beta chain) comes out of a study of blood T cell repertoires in COVID-19. On the study more broadly: T cells, B-cell-depleted T cells, or PBMCs provided the cDNA or gDNA that served as material.

The CDR3 totals 13 residues. V dropped 5 bases and J dropped 4; count of bases not matched to a gene: 3. The germline gives CDR1 MNHEY, CDR2 SVGEGT. The data were produced by immunoSEQ multiplex PCR, yet TCRdb's version contains in-frame clones alone and is incomplete. The sample has 140,000 to 150,000 clones; 80% to 85% are singletons. The sequencing sample was made of PBMCs or T cells enriched from blood (not recorded which). The chain links TRBV6-2 or TRBV6-3 to TRBJ1-2, with 8 bases identical to TRBD1. This TCR was recovered from a woman in her 50s who had been exposed to COVID-19. This CDR3 reads CASSGQGPYGYTF. CDR3 bases: TGTGCCAGCAGTGGACAGGGTCCCTATGGCTACACCTTC.